This T cell receptor (beta chain) was identified in a study of blood T cell repertoires in COVID-19. The trim removed 6 bases at V and 7 bases at J, leaving 5 bases unmatched. The CDR3 consists of 12 residues. The V gene's germline CDR1 is MNHEY and CDR2 SVGAGI. Clones were read by immunoSEQ multiplex PCR, and TCRdb kept only the in-frame ones, dropping some. This sample has about 340,000 clones; approximately 86% occur once, and the top ten carry roughly 4%. This chain joins TRBV6-5 and TRBJ1-1; 7 nucleotides agree with TRBD1. The sample consisted of PBMCs or T cells enriched from blood (not recorded which). This clonotype was obtained from a woman in her thirties or forties with acute COVID-19. In nucleotides, the CDR3 is TGTGCCAGCAGCACAGGGGCCGATGAAGCTTTCTTT. It is translated as CASSTGADEAFF.